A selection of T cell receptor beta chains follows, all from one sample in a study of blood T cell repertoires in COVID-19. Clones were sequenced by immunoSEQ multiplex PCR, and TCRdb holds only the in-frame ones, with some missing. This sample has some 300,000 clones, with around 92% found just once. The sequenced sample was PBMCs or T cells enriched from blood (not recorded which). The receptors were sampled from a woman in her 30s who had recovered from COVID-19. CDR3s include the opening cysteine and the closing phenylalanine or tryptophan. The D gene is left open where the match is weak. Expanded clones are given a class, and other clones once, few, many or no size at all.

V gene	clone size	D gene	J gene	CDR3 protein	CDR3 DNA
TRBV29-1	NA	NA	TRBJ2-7	CSVGTGLIGEQYF	TGCAGCGTTGGTACAGGGTTGATAGGCGAGCAGTACTTC
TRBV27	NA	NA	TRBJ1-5	CASSRKYSNQPQHF	TGTGCCAGCAGCCGTAAATATAGCAATCAGCCCCAGCATTTT
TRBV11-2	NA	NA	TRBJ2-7	CASSLIDGADYEQYF	TGTGCCAGCAGCTTGATAGACGGAGCCGATTACGAGCAGTACTTC
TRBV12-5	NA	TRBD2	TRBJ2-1	CASGRGGSRYNEQFF	TGTGCTAGTGGCCGGGGGGGGAGTCGGTACAATGAGCAGTTCTTC
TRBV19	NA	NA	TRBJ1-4	CASRTGAATNEKLFF	TGTGCCAGTAGGACAGGAGCAGCAACTAATGAAAAACTGTTTTTT
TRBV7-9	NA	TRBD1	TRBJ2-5	CASSLAYIDRGGEETQYF	TGTGCCAGCAGCTTAGCCTATATAGACAGGGGAGGAGAAGAGACCCAGTACTTC
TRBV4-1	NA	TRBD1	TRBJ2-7	CASSQRTGVSEQYF	TGCGCCAGCAGCCAGAGGACAGGGGTGAGCGAGCAGTACTTC
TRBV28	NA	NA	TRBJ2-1	CASSFRGPNEQFF	TGTGCCAGCAGTTTCCGAGGGCCCAATGAGCAGTTCTTC
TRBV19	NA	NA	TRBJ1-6	CASASTGRSPLHF	TGTGCCAGTGCGAGTACAGGGCGGTCACCCCTCCACTTT
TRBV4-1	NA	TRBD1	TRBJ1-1	CASSQDFLLGQGARTEAFF	TGCGCCAGCAGCCAAGATTTTTTGTTGGGACAGGGGGCGCGTACTGAAGCTTTCTTT
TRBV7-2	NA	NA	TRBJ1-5	CASSILPGLFEPQHF	TGTGCCAGCAGCATTCTGCCGGGACTTTTTGAGCCCCAGCATTTT
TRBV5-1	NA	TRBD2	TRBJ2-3	CASSPGTSYDTQYF	TGCGCCAGCAGCCCTGGGACTAGTTATGATACGCAGTATTTT
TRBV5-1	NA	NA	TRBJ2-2	CASSSTDNTGELFF	TGCGCCAGCAGCTCGACAGACAACACCGGGGAGCTGTTTTTT
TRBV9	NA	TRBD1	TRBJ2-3	CASTGTGEADTQYF	TGTGCCAGCACCGGGACAGGGGAAGCAGATACGCAGTATTTT
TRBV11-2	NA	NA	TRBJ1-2	CASSSLIRQDGYTF	TGTGCCAGCAGCTCGCTAATCAGACAGGATGGCTACACCTTC
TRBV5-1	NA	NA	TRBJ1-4	CASSPLGGIGEKLFF	TGCGCCAGCAGCCCCCTCGGGGGGATCGGTGAAAAACTGTTTTTT
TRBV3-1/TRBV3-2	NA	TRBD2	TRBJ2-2	CASSHDRAGGPIGELFF	TGTGCCAGCAGCCATGACAGAGCGGGAGGGCCAATCGGGGAGCTGTTTTTT
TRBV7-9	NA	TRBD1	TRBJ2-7	CASSSGQRDSYEQYF	TGTGCCAGCAGCTCGGGACAGCGCGACTCCTACGAGCAGTACTTC
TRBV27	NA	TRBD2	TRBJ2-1	CASSSQAGVAYNEQFF	TGTGCCAGCAGTTCGCAAGCGGGAGTGGCCTACAATGAGCAGTTCTTC
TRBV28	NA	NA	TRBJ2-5	CASSLGTSAQETQYF	TGTGCCAGCAGTCTGGGGACTTCGGCCCAAGAGACCCAGTACTTC
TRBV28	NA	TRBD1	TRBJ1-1	CASSIRQGARTEAFF	TGTGCCAGCAGTATACGACAGGGGGCGCGGACTGAAGCTTTCTTT
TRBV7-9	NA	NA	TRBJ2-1	CASSLESRHNEQFF	TGTGCCAGCAGCTTGGAATCTAGACACAATGAGCAGTTCTTC
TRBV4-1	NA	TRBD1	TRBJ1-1	CASSRIRGTGKLNTEAFF	TGCGCCAGCAGCCGGATCAGGGGGACAGGAAAACTTAACACTGAAGCTTTCTTT
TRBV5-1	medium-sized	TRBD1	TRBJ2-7	CASSSPGQGYYEQYF	TGCGCCAGCAGCTCTCCGGGACAGGGATACTACGAGCAGTACTTC
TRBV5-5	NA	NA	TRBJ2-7	CASHSLWDIGIYEQYF	TGTGCCAGCCACTCTTTGTGGGACATTGGAATCTACGAGCAGTACTTC
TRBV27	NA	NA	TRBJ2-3	CASSLAWAGGDTQYF	TGTGCCAGCAGTTTAGCGTGGGCCGGAGGAGATACGCAGTATTTT
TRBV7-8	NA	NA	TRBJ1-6	CASSSPVARLSPLHF	TGTGCCAGCAGCTCTCCAGTGGCGCGGTTATCACCCCTCCACTTT
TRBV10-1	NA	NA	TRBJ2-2	CASSDTQGWTGELFF	TGCGCCAGCAGTGATACCCAGGGATGGACCGGGGAGCTGTTTTTT
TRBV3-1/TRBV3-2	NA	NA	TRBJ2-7	CASSHLVSSRREQYF	TGTGCCAGCAGCCACTTGGTGTCGTCGCGGCGCGAGCAGTACTTC
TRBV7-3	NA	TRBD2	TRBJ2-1	CASSQSGSNNEQFF	TGTGCCAGCAGCCAAAGCGGGAGCAACAATGAGCAGTTCTTC
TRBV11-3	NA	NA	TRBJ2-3	CASSSRDTTDTQYF	TGTGCCAGCAGCTCCCGGGACACCACAGATACGCAGTATTTT
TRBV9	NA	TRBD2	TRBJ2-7	CASTKGLAVYEQYF	TGTGCCAGCACCAAAGGACTAGCGGTTTACGAGCAGTACTTC
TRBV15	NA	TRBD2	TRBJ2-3	CATSREGGRITDTQYF	TGTGCCACCAGCAGAGAAGGCGGGAGAATCACAGATACGCAGTATTTT
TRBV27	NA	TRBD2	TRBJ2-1	CASSLAGGPSGNEQFF	TGTGCCAGCAGTCTAGCGGGAGGGCCTAGCGGAAATGAGCAGTTCTTC
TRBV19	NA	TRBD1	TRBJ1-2	CASSIRAGGYGYTF	TGTGCCAGTAGTATTCGGGCAGGGGGATATGGCTACACCTTC
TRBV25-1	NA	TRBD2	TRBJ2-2	CASSDRGGSSSGELFF	TGTGCCAGCAGTGATAGGGGCGGGAGTTCGTCCGGGGAGCTGTTTTTT
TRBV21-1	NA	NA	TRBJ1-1	CASNTGGTTEAFF	TGTGCCAGCAACACAGGGGGGACCACTGAAGCTTTCTTT
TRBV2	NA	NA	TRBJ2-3	CASSVSGPPTDTQYF	TGTGCCAGCAGTGTAAGCGGACCACCCACAGATACGCAGTATTTT
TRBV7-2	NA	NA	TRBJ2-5	CASSLSSRVGQETQYF	TGTGCCAGCAGCTTATCGTCCAGGGTAGGGCAAGAGACCCAGTACTTC
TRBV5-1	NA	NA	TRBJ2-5	CASSLAVETQYF	TGCGCCAGCAGCTTGGCCGTAGAGACCCAGTACTTC
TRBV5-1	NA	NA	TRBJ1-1	CASTVGLQNTEAFF	TGCGCCAGCACCGTGGGGCTTCAGAACACTGAAGCTTTCTTT
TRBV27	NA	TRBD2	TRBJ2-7	CASSLGSGKYEQYF	TGTGCCAGCAGTTTGGGTAGCGGGAAGTACGAGCAGTACTTC
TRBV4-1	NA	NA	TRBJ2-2	CASRLENTGELFF	TGCGCCAGCAGACTAGAGAACACCGGGGAGCTGTTTTTT
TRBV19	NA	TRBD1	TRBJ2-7	CASSIRGPVYEQYF	TGTGCCAGTAGTATAAGGGGGCCGGTCTACGAGCAGTACTTC
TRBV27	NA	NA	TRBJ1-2	CASRWQGSHGYTF	TGTGCCAGCCGATGGCAGGGGTCACATGGCTACACCTTC
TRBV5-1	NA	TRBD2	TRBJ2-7	CASSSTSGRALGQYF	TGCGCCAGCAGCTCGACTAGCGGGAGAGCTTTGGGGCAGTACTTC
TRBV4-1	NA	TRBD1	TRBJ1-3	CASSQLWDSAGNTIYF	TGCGCCAGCAGCCAACTTTGGGACAGCGCTGGAAACACCATATATTTT
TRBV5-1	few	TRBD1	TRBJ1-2	CASSLYTDLPGQGARGYTF	TGCGCCAGCAGCTTATATACCGATCTTCCGGGACAGGGGGCGCGCGGCTACACCTTC
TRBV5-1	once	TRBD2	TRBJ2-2	CASSLTREGLSSGELFF	TGCGCCAGCAGCTTGACACGGGAGGGCCTTTCGTCCGGGGAGCTGTTTTTT
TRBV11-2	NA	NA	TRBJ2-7	CASSLGLGRVEQYF	TGTGCCAGCAGCTTAGGTTTAGGGCGGGTCGAGCAGTACTTC
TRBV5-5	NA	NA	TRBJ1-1	CASSLVGTPLNTEAFF	TGTGCCAGCAGCTTGGTAGGGACACCTTTGAACACTGAAGCTTTCTTT
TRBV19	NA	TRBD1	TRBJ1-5	CASRDRGRLVPNQPQHF	TGTGCCAGTAGGGACAGGGGGCGTTTGGTCCCAAATCAGCCCCAGCATTTT
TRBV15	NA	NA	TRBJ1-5	CATSRGVNQPQHF	TGTGCCACCTCCCGAGGCGTCAATCAGCCCCAGCATTTT
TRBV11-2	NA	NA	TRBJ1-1	CASSFDGDTEAFF	TGTGCCAGCAGTTTCGACGGGGACACTGAAGCTTTCTTT
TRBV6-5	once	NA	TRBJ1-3	CASRNGGSGNTIYF	TGTGCCAGCAGAAATGGAGGGTCTGGAAACACCATATATTTT
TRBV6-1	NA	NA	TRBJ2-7	CASSDRIQSYEQYF	TGTGCCAGCAGTGATAGAATTCAATCCTACGAGCAGTACTTC